This entry features one T cell receptor (beta chain) sequence. How the authors handled the data: Nucleated cell number was recorded as an estimate derived from reference gene primer amplification. Here immunoSEQ multiplex PCR was the method, and the copy in TCRdb shows in-frame clones only, minus some. For V, J and clone size, that table is used; D and trimming come from the DNA. The table records 200,000 to 300,000 clones, approximately 84% of them present only once. This sample was taken from a study of blood T cell repertoires in COVID-19. As for the study in general: COVID-19 samples, acute and convalescent, were from the United States, Italy and Spain. T cells, B-cell-depleted T cells, or PBMCs supplied cDNA or gDNA.

This CDR3 has 12 residues. The germline V and J ends were trimmed by 6 bases and 9 bases, with 14 bases remaining between them. Material for sequencing was peripheral blood. The source is an elderly woman with acute or convalescent COVID-19. The gene calls are TRBV12-3 or TRBV12-4 and TRBJ1-2, with D possibly matching TRBD1 (5 bases). CDR3 sequence reads: CASSRGGDSYTF. The DNA for the CDR3 is TGTGCCAGCAGCCGCGGGGGAGATAGCTACACCTTC.